This entry features one T cell receptor (beta chain) sequence. What antigen it recognizes has not been identified. Base qualities are not provided; no much larger clone lies one nucleotide away. This sample is part of a study of blood T cell repertoires in COVID-19 (dated by TCRdb to the early 2020s). General notes on the study: The collaborator samples originated in the United States, Italy and Spain and spanned the acute and convalescent phases of COVID-19. The repertoires were released in a freely available public database intended as a resource for research on the immune response to SARS-CoV-2. The samples were drawn from two sources: the first 160 participants of the ongoing ImmuneRACE study, and 1,200 or so subjects contributed by 6 global collaborators. The sample metadata nearly always contained a de-identified subject ID, COVID-19 status, age in years and sex. The prospective study material was composed of cDNA or gDNA derived from T cells, B-cell-depleted T cells, or PBMCs. Deeply sampled blood TCRbeta repertoires from subjects exposed to, actively infected with, or recovered from COVID-19 were included in the dataset. HLA class I and class II types, where available, came from metadata supplied by the sample provider rather than from assay-based typing.

TCRbeta CDR3 regions were amplified from genomic DNA by means of the immunoSEQ Assay, a bias-controlled multiplex PCR. The study's processing was this. Within the assay, amplification of reference gene primers was used to estimate how many nucleated cells each sample contained. To quantify the absolute abundance of each unique TCRbeta CDR3 rearrangement, sequence reads were collapsed and filtered. For each sample, productive Simpson clonality was calculated as the square root of Simpson's diversity index over productive rearrangements. The source is immuneACCESS, and TCRdb retained only in-frame sequences with V and J called. Part of the clones is not carried over; for the studies checked, unresolved V genes explain less than half of this, and the remainder is unexplained. V and J calls and clone size are those listed in that table; D and trimming were worked out from the DNA. The sample includes just under 80,000 clones, with 84% observed a single time. The ten largest account for 12% of the sample.

V was cut back by 5 bases and J by 6 bases, leaving a gap of 17 bases between them. The CDR3, from cysteine to phenylalanine, totals 14 residues. Kept here is only the CDR3 DNA, which spans 42 bases and is read in frame from base 1. The germline V gene (reference sequence) provides CDR1 LGHDT and CDR2 YNNKEL. Each collaborating institution followed its own protocols to collect whole blood in K2EDTA tubes. Collaborator samples were shipped for TCRbeta analysis as frozen whole blood, isolated PBMCs, or DNA extracted from either sample type. General findings and caveats noted by the study authors: Clinical and demographic metadata were provided uncurated, with the amount varying by source and participant.

Recombination linked TRBV3-1 (or the pseudogene TRBV3-2) to TRBJ2-7; the D segment could be TRBD1, given 5 matching bases. The sequencing sample was made of peripheral blood. The receptor was isolated from a human donor in a cohort sampled during active COVID-19. The nucleotides read TGTGCCAGCAGCAGCCGGGTCACAACAGGCGAGCAGTACTTC. Protein translation: CASSSRVTTGEQYF.